In its sample, the clone carrying this TCR beta chain was seen a few times. Its antigen is not known. This sample is drawn from a study of vaccination effects on CD4 cells after COVID-19. Study findings and constraints: Common cold coronavirus cross-reactivity was shown by only 1 of 255 vaccine-induced clones in healthy vaccinees. Late after vaccination, infection- and vaccine-induced clones showed marked clonal contraction.

The assay was immunoSEQ multiplex PCR, and TCRdb's table has in-frame clones only and misses some. The data show approximately 30,000 clones, around four fifths seen once. Before sequencing, viral peptide pools were used by the ViraFEST assay to expand antigen-specific CD4+ T cells. Following culture for around 10 days, CD4+ T cells were isolated. The vaccine recipients had no prior SARS-CoV-2 infection, with negative nucleocapsid antibodies. PBMC cultures contained some 2.1 million cells per well, about 11 IU/ml IL-2 and roughly 10 ug/ml peptides. Cells had half their medium changed to IL-2 medium on days 3 and 7. V lost 7 bases and J lost 3, with 12 bases in between. CDR3 size: 13 residues. CDR1 and CDR2 from the germline V gene are ENHRY and SYGVKD.

The specimen was CD4+ T cells from PBMCs cultured with HCoV-OC43 spike peptides, collected before COVID-19 vaccination. Subset defined: HCoV-OC43 spike overlapping peptide pool stimulation. The clonotype originates from a human donor who received a COVID-19 vaccine. This sequence joins TRBV10-3 and TRBJ1-2, with D perhaps matching TRBD1 (6 bases). In DNA, the CDR3 is TGTGCCATCACCATGGACAGAGACTATGGCTACACCTTC. Residues: CAITMDRDYGYTF.